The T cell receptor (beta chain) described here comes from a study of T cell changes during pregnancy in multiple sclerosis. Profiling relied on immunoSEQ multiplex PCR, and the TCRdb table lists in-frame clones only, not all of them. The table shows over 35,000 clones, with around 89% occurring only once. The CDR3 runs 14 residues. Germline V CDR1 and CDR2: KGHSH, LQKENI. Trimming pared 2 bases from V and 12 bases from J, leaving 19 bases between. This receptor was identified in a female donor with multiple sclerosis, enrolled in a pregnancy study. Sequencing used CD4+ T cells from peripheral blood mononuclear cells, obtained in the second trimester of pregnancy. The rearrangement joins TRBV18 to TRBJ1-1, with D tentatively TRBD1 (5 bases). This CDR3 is CASSPAKDGRETFF. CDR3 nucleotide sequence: TGTGCCAGCTCACCAGCGAAGGACGGCAGGGAAACTTTCTTT.